The next 24 T cell receptor beta chains were all read from a single sample in a study of blood T cell repertoires in COVID-19. The data were produced by immunoSEQ multiplex PCR, yet TCRdb's version contains in-frame clones alone and is incomplete. This table holds 220,000 or so clones, 80% to 85% found once. Sequencing was done on a sample of PBMCs or T cells enriched from blood (not recorded which). The receptor source for this set is a woman aged 40 to 55 who had recovered from COVID-19.

This clone has just one count. The chain joins TRBV12-5 to TRBJ1-1, with a possible D match to TRBD1 (5 bases). The V end lost 6 bases, the J end lost 1 base, and 12 bases lay between the germline ends. The CDR3 runs to 14 residues. Germline CDR1 and CDR2: LGHNT and FRNRAP. CDR3 region: CASGLGASNTEAFF. CDR3 nucleotides: TGTGCTAGTGGATTAGGGGCCTCGAACACTGAAGCTTTCTTT.

The V call is TRBV27, the J call TRBJ1-4, with TRBD1 identical over 9 bases. The ends lost 1 base at V and 7 bases at J; junction bases unmatched: 7. Germline values: CDR1 MNHEY, CDR2 SMNVEV (reference sequence). The CDR3 loop spans 16 amino acids. CDR3 sequence: CASSLWPGQGVEKLFF. For the CDR3, the DNA is TGTGCCAGCAGTTTATGGCCGGGACAGGGTGTTGAAAAACTGTTTTTT.

The chain is built from TRBV20-1 and TRBJ2-7; D remains ambiguous. This CDR3 is built from 11 residues. Trimming pared 5 bases from V and 2 bases from J, leaving 7 bases between. Germline assignment: CDR1 DFQATT and CDR2 SNEGSKA (reference sequence). The CDR3 reads CSALRAYEQYF. In nucleotides, the CDR3 is TGCAGTGCTCTCCGGGCCTACGAGCAGTACTTC.

The chain combines TRBV6-5 with TRBJ2-5; D unclear. The V gene lost 2 bases and the J gene lost 2 bases, with 9 bases spanning the gap. The CDR3 is 14 residues long. CDR1 is MNHEY, CDR2 SVGAGI, per germline. The CDR3 here is CASSYGGRQETQYF. CDR3 DNA sequence: TGTGCCAGCAGTTACGGCGGCAGACAAGAGACCCAGTACTTC.

The chain couples TRBV27 to TRBJ1-6; D may be TRBD1 (5 bases). CDR1 is MNHEY and CDR2 is SMNVEV in the germline V gene (reference sequence). Deletions cut 3 bases from V and 9 bases from J, with 15 bases between. The CDR3 has 15 amino acids. CDR3 bases: TGTGCCAGCAGTTTCCTCACTCAAGGGGTTTCACCCCTCCACTTT. Translated: CASSFLTQGVSPLHF.

The table lists this clone with a count of one. The chain employs TRBV7-2 and TRBJ2-3, with D tentatively TRBD1 (5 bases). Germline V lookup: CDR1 SGHTA, CDR2 FQGNSA. The V end was cut by 1 base, the J end by 2 bases, with 10 bases between. The CDR3 length is 15 residues. CDR3 amino acids: CASSLGVGATDTQYF. CDR3 DNA: TGTGCCAGCAGCTTAGGGGTAGGGGCCACAGATACGCAGTATTTT.

The chain employs TRBV29-1 and TRBJ2-3; a weak D match, TRBD2 (6 bases). The V and J ends lost 1 base and 1 base respectively, with 12 bases between them. The CDR3 sequence is 15 residues long. In germline, CDR1 is SQVTM, CDR2 ANQGSEA. The CDR3 reads CSVEGPGRRTDTQYF. CDR3 DNA sequence: TGCAGCGTTGAAGGGCCGGGGAGGCGCACAGATACGCAGTATTTT.

This chain connects TRBV2 to TRBJ1-1; TRBD1 aligns across 7 bases. CDR1 is SNHLY and CDR2 is FYNNEI in the germline V gene. The CDR3 covers 14 residues. J gave up 1 base and V 4 bases, and 3 bases lay outside the gene matches. CDR3 sequence: CASSVRDRNTEAFF. In DNA, the CDR3 is TGTGCCAGCAGTGTCCGGGACAGGAACACTGAAGCTTTCTTT.

The rearrangement uses TRBV7-9 and TRBJ2-7; TRBD2 matches at 7 bases. The length of the CDR3 is 12 residues. CDR1 and CDR2 from the germline V gene are SEHNR and FQNEAQ (reference sequence). J gave up 7 bases and V 3 bases, and 3 bases lay outside the gene matches. The CDR3 DNA is TGTGCCAGCAGCTTCGGGGAGGGAGAGCAGTACTTC. Its translation is CASSFGEGEQYF. The whole variable domain, remainder taken from reference TRBV7-9 and TRBJ2-7, is DTGVSQNPRHKITKRGQNVTFRCDPISEHNRLYWYRQTLGQGPEFLTYFQNEAQLEKSRLLSDRFSAERPKGSFSTLEIQRTEQGDSAMYLCASSFGEGEQYFGPGTRLTVT.

The chain recombines TRBV6-5 with TRBJ2-1; 7 nucleotides line up with TRBD2. This CDR3 is 15 amino acids long. J gave up 2 bases and V 2 bases, and 3 bases lay outside the gene matches. CDR1 MNHEY and CDR2 SVGAGI come from the germline V gene. The CDR3 loop is CASSYEAGAYNEQFF. DNA of the CDR3: TGTGCCAGCAGTTACGAGGCGGGAGCCTACAATGAGCAGTTCTTC.

This clone was seen a single time. V is TRBV19 and J is TRBJ2-3; 7 bases are a match to TRBD2. The germline gives CDR1 LNHDA, CDR2 SQIVND (reference sequence). There are 16 residues in the CDR3. After removal of 0 bases from V and 2 bases from J, the junction contained 5 bases not matched to a gene. CDR3 in amino acids: CASSIDRTSDTDTQYF. Here the CDR3 DNA reads TGTGCCAGTAGTATAGATCGAACTAGCGACACAGATACGCAGTATTTT.

The rearrangement links TRBV7-2 to TRBJ2-1, with TRBD2 matching over 8 bases. Trimming at V came to 0 bases and at J to 0 bases, leaving 7 bases not matched to a gene. CDR1 and CDR2 (germline): SGHTA, FQGNSA. This CDR3 is 18 amino acids long. The CDR3 loop reads CASSLAPGTRVSYNEQFF. The CDR3 nucleotides read TGTGCCAGCAGCTTAGCGCCAGGGACTAGGGTCTCCTACAATGAGCAGTTCTTC.

In its sample, this clone was seen once. The rearrangement joins TRBV27 to TRBJ1-4; 9 nucleotides align to TRBD1. The CDR3 loop spans 14 amino acids. The J segment lost 5 bases and the V segment lost 6 bases, leaving 4 bases of the junction unmatched. Germline V gene sequence: CDR1 MNHEY, CDR2 SMNVEV (reference sequence). As DNA, the CDR3 is TGTGCCAGCAGCAGGGACAGGGAGAATGAAAAACTGTTTTTT. As protein: CASSRDRENEKLFF.

This clone was detected once. The gene calls are TRBV3-1 (or the pseudogene TRBV3-2) and TRBJ2-3; D possibly corresponds to TRBD2 (6 bases). The CDR3 sequence is 12 residues long. Germline-derived CDR1 and CDR2 are LGHDT and YNNKEL (reference sequence). Between the trimmed V and J ends, which lost 4 bases and 5 bases, there was a span of 7 bases. As DNA, the CDR3 is TGTGCCAGCAGCCGGGGGGAAGATACGCAGTATTTT. This translates into CASSRGEDTQYF.

The rearrangement links TRBV7-3 to TRBJ2-5, with TRBD1 as a possible D gene (7 bases). Trimming took 4 bases from V and 5 from J, leaving 11 bases between them. Germline CDR1 reads SGHTA; CDR2 reads FQGTGA. There are 13 residues in the CDR3. This CDR3 is CASSWRGPETQYF. The CDR3 DNA sequence: TGTGCCAGCAGCTGGAGGGGGCCGGAGACCCAGTACTTC. Drawing the rest from reference TRBV7-3 and TRBJ2-5, the complete variable domain is GAGVSQTPSNKVTEKGKYVELRCDPISGHTALYWYRQSLGQGPEFLIYFQGTGAADDSGLPNDRFFAVRPEGSVSTLKIQRTERGDSAVYLCASSWRGPETQYFGPGTRLLVL.

The chain uses TRBV10-3 and TRBJ2-1; 8 nucleotides align to TRBD1. V gave up 5 bases and J gave up 6 bases; unmatched junction bases: 12. Looked up from germline, CDR1 is ENHRY and CDR2 is SYGVKD. The CDR3 runs 16 residues. CDR3 sequence reads: CAISNAQGAAGNEQFF. In nucleotides, the CDR3 is TGTGCCATCAGTAACGCGCAGGGGGCGGCTGGCAATGAGCAGTTCTTC.

V usage is TRBV6-5 and J usage is TRBJ1-6; no firm D call. With 6 bases removed from V and 6 bases from J, the gap between germline ends came to 9 bases. Per the germline V gene, CDR1 is MNHEY and CDR2 is SVGAGI. The CDR3 consists of 13 residues. CDR3 DNA sequence: TGTGCCAGCAGAGAGAGGGTTAATTCACCCCTCCACTTT. Amino acids: CASRERVNSPLHF.

This clone was detected once. As DNA, the CDR3 is TGTGCCAGCAGCCGTGTTAGCGGTTGGAACACCGGGGAGCTGTTTTTT. Translating gives CASSRVSGWNTGELFF. This chain links TRBV11-2 with TRBJ2-2, with D possibly TRBD2 on 6 matching bases. V was shortened by 5 bases and J by 1 base, with 14 bases between the two germline ends. The CDR3 is 16 amino acids. From germline, CDR1 is SGHAT and CDR2 FQNNGV.

The chain joins TRBV5-5 to TRBJ2-3; 7 nucleotides match TRBD2. This CDR3 spans 15 amino acids. V gave up 4 bases and J gave up 2 bases; unmatched junction bases: 7. Germline V gene sequence: CDR1 SGHKS, CDR2 YYEKEE (reference sequence). CDR3 nucleotide sequence: TGTGCCAGCAGCCCGGAAGGGACTACCACAGATACGCAGTATTTT. It is translated as CASSPEGTTTDTQYF.

The chain uses TRBV5-4 and TRBJ1-3; 8 bases are a match to TRBD1. V gave up 3 bases and J gave up 7 bases; unmatched junction bases: 6. The CDR3 is 14 amino acids. CDR1 SGHNT and CDR2 YYREEE come from the germline V gene (reference sequence). The DNA of the CDR3 is TGTGCCAGCAGCTCAGGGGGCGTTCGGAACACCATATATTTT. Encoded protein: CASSSGGVRNTIYF. The complete variable domain, with remaining parts taken from reference TRBV5-4 and TRBJ1-3, reads ETGVTQSPTHLIKTRGQQVTLRCSSQSGHNTVSWYQQALGQGPQFIFQYYREEENGRGNFPPRFSGLQFPNYSSELNVNALELDDSALYLCASSSGGVRNTIYFGEGSWLTVV.

The sample holds a few counts of this clone. The chain combines TRBV21-1 with TRBJ2-7; the D call in the table, TRBD2, was not verified against the DNA. TRBV21-1 is listed as a pseudogene. The CDR3 is 16 amino acids. The CDR3 sequence: CASSLTNVFSLYEQYV. The CDR3 DNA follows: TGTGCCAGCAGCTTGACTAATGTTTTTTCTTTATACGAGCAGTACGTC.

Only one count was recorded for this clone. The chain joins TRBV5-1 to TRBJ2-1, with unresolved D. V dropped 5 bases and J dropped 4 bases, with 10 bases sitting between them. Germline CDR1 SGHRS, CDR2 YFSETQ. This CDR3 region has 13 residues. The CDR3 DNA sequence: TGCGCCAGCAGACCCCCCGGGTACAATGAGCAGTTCTTC. Its translation: CASRPPGYNEQFF.

The chain is built from TRBV3-1 (or the pseudogene TRBV3-2) and TRBJ2-5; D may be TRBD2 (6 bases). Germline assignment: CDR1 LGHDT and CDR2 YNNKEL (reference sequence). CDR3 length: 15 residues. The V and J ends lost 7 bases and 5 bases respectively, with 20 bases between them. The CDR3 DNA follows: TGTGCCAGCACCTCACTCGGGGGTCTTCAGGAGACCCAGTACTTC. Its protein is CASTSLGGLQETQYF.

This clone was detected only a few times. V and J are TRBV5-4 and TRBJ2-3, with 7 bases matching TRBD2. The CDR3 is made up of 16 amino acids. Trimming at V came to 2 bases and at J to 2 bases, leaving 8 bases not matched to a gene. The germline CDR1 and CDR2 sequences are SGHNT and YYREEE (reference sequence). The CDR3 reads CASSFETGGSTDTQYF. The CDR3 DNA is TGTGCCAGCAGCTTTGAGACGGGAGGCTCCACAGATACGCAGTATTTT.